Below, 6 T cell receptor beta chains from the same sample are listed, as sequenced in a study of T cells in narcolepsy. Measured with immunoSEQ multiplex PCR; TCRdb has only the in-frame clones, and not every one. The profile shows 30,000 to 45,000 clones, approximately 86% of them singletons. The source material was CD45RA- memory CD4+ T cells from PBMCs. The receptors come from a human donor with narcolepsy.

The V and J genes are TRBV14 and TRBJ2-1, with 10 bases fitting TRBD2. CDR3 length equals 16 residues. Germline V gene sequence: CDR1 SGHDN, CDR2 FVKESK. V shed 1 base, J shed 7 bases, and the junction held 7 bases outside the gene matches. DNA of the CDR3: TGTGCCAGCAGCCAAGTCCGTCTAGCGGGGGAGAATGAGCAGTTCTTC. Protein product: CASSQVRLAGENEQFF.

The chain uses TRBV9 and TRBJ2-3, with D maybe TRBD2 (6 bases). V was pared by 5 bases and J by 0 bases, with 13 bases between. The CDR3 is 15 amino acids. Germline CDR1 SGDLS, CDR2 YYNGEE. The CDR3 DNA reads TGTGCCAGCAGGAGGGCGGGACTTAGCACAGATACGCAGTATTTT. Its protein product is CASRRAGLSTDTQYF.

The chain recombines TRBV9 with TRBJ1-2, with 8 bases matching TRBD1. V dropped 0 bases and J dropped 4; count of bases not matched to a gene: 5. In germline, CDR1 is SGDLS, CDR2 YYNGEE. The CDR3 runs 15 residues. The CDR3 coding sequence is TGTGCCAGCAGCGTAGGGCAGGGGGCCTCCTATGGCTACACCTTC. This codes for CASSVGQGASYGYTF.

The chain combines TRBV7-6 with TRBJ1-5; no clear D gene. Germline V lookup: CDR1 SGHVS, CDR2 FNYEAQ. CDR3 length equals 14 residues. The ends were cut back, 5 bases at V and 8 bases at J, with 16 bases in the middle. CDR3 sequence reads: CASSPEAVQEPQHF. DNA for the CDR3: TGTGCCAGCAGCCCGGAGGCGGTTCAGGAGCCCCAGCATTTT. Supplemented by reference TRBV7-6 and TRBJ1-5, the full variable domain reads GAGVSQSPRYKVTKRGQDVALRCDPISGHVSLYWYRQALGQGPEFLTYFNYEAQQDKSGLPNDRFSAERPEGSISTLTIQRTEQRDSAMYRCASSPEAVQEPQHFGDGTRLSIL.

CDR3 DNA sequence: TGTGCCAGCAGCCCCAGTGGGACAGGGGTTTACGAGCAGTACTTC. The encoded protein is CASSPSGTGVYEQYF. The chain couples TRBV5-4 to TRBJ2-7; 10 bases are shared with TRBD1. With 4 bases clipped from V and 4 bases from J, the junction kept 8 bases outside the gene matches. Germline CDR1 SGHNT, CDR2 YYREEE (reference sequence). The CDR3 sequence is 15 residues long. The variable domain in full, with the rest retrieved from reference TRBV5-4 and TRBJ2-7, is ETGVTQSPTHLIKTRGQQVTLRCSSQSGHNTVSWYQQALGQGPQFIFQYYREEENGRGNFPPRFSGLQFPNYSSELNVNALELDDSALYLCASSPSGTGVYEQYFGPGTRLTVT.

This sequence joins TRBV13 and TRBJ1-1; TRBD1 is a possible D gene (5 bases). The CDR3 spans 14 residues. Looked up from germline, CDR1 is PRHDT and CDR2 is FYEKMQ (reference sequence). V lost 1 base, J lost 5 bases, and 11 bases lay in between. The CDR3 protein is CASSLEGTGTEAFF. The CDR3 DNA is TGTGCCAGCAGCTTAGAAGGGACTGGGACTGAAGCTTTCTTT.